Listed below are T cell receptor beta chains from one sample, sequenced in a study of blood T cells in healthy people across ages. Each CDR3 protein gets one entry after TCRdb re-called the 5' RACE reads with MiXCR. The sample consists of over 1,200,000 distinct CDR3 sequences, 55% to 75% of them appearing once. The sequencing sample was made of blood. These receptors came from a man between 18 and 35 years old in good health. Each CDR3 is given with its conserved first and last residue.

j_call	v_call	cdr3_length	cdr3_aa
-	TRBV19	13	CASRQHTGDEQYF
TRBJ2-6	TRBV7-9	18	CASSSIRDRFSGANVLTF
TRBJ1-1	TRBV5-1	15	CASSLRARLFTEAFF
TRBJ2-3	TRBV24-1	15	CATSDLSSGADTQYF
TRBJ2-1	TRBV24-1	15	CATSNPDTYYNEQFF
TRBJ2-3	TRBV9	12	CASGAEFDTQYF
TRBJ2-7	TRBV3-1	16	CASSQDEASGRTEQYF
TRBJ1-2	TRBV2	13	CATSGELWYGYTF
TRBJ1-2	TRBV5-5	13	CASSLGDTRGYTF
TRBJ2-7	TRBV5-1	13	CASSAPRVFEQYF
TRBJ1-2	TRBV9	14	CASARGTERGGYTF
TRBJ2-1	TRBV30	15	CASTSGLAGFNEQFF
TRBJ1-5	TRBV20-1	18	CSARGGQGTGESNQPQHF
TRBJ2-7	TRBV12-3/TRBV12-4	13	CASSRTGVSEQYF
TRBJ2-3	TRBV11-2	17	CASSLGDSGTRTDTQYF
TRBJ2-1	TRBV5-1	15	CASTNPGLAENEQFF
TRBJ2-3	TRBV7-9	14	CASSPRVGSDTQYF
TRBJ2-7	TRBV7-2	15	CASSPMPGSSYEQYF
TRBJ2-1	TRBV14	14	CASSQTQAGHEQFF
TRBJ2-7	TRBV4-1	15	CASSRVGTGQYEQYF
TRBJ2-2	TRBV3-1	18	CASSPYVSGRGWTGELFF
TRBJ2-3	TRBV5-1	14	CASSSTGQRDTQYF
TRBJ1-6	TRBV27	13	CASSSPVSGALHF
TRBJ2-1	TRBV10-3	16	CAISGGRSTHYNEQFF
TRBJ2-7	TRBV20-1	12	CSAHGTSYEQYF
TRBJ2-5	TRBV24-1	13	CATSDPTQETQYF
TRBJ1-2	TRBV29-1	15	CSVEDLSGHNYGYTF
TRBJ1-1	TRBV6-1	12	CASSDRADGAFF
TRBJ2-1	TRBV4-1	19	CASSQDQSDAGQLDNEQFF
TRBJ2-5	TRBV4-1	12	CASSQDHHRQYF
TRBJ2-6	TRBV4-2	16	CASSQEPGPGANVLTF
TRBJ1-2	TRBV4-1	15	CASSRPTRANYGYTF
TRBJ2-4	TRBV4-1	14	CASSQVEGENIQYF
TRBJ2-7	TRBV3-1	16	CASSTAGGRSSYEQYF
TRBJ1-1	TRBV29-1	13	CSVEGQSGTEAFF
-	TRBV6-6	16	CASSSQGSRVGHEQYF
TRBJ2-1	TRBV12-3/TRBV12-4	17	CASSFLAAGISYNEQFF
-	TRBV7-9	15	CASSPWARQNYEQYF
TRBJ2-7	TRBV2	14	CASSAWTGIYEQYF
TRBJ2-1	TRBV6-2/TRBV6-3	13	CATRGGGINEQFF
-	TRBV5-1	15	CASSLEGQGVGEQYF
TRBJ2-1	TRBV4-3	17	CASSQGTGAISYNEQFF
-	TRBV14	15	CASSQARWGPYEQYF
-	TRBV4-2	13	CASSQGAGSEQYF
TRBJ2-7	TRBV20-1	16	CSASPTVLRGAYEQYF
TRBJ1-2	TRBV30	11	CARLTEYGYTF
-	TRBV4-1	14	CASSQEEAEETQYF